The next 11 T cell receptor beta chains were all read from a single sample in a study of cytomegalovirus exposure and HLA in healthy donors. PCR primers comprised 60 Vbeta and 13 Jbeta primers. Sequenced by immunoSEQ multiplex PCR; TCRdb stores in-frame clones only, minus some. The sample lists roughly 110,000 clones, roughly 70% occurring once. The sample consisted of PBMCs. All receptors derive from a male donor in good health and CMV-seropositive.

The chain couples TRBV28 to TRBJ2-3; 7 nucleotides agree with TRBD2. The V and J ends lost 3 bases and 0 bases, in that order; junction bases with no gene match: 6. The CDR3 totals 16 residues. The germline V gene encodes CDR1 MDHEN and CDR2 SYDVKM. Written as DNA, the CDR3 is TGTGCCAGCAGTTTTAGGGGACTAACTAGCACAGATACGCAGTATTTT. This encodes CASSFRGLTSTDTQYF.

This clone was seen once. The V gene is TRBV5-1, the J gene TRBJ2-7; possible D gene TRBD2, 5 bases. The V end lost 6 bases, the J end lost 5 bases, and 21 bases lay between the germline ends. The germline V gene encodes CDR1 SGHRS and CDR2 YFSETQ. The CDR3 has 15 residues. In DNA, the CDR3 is TGCGCCAGCACCAACGTGGGCGAGGGCCGGGACGAGCAGTACTTC. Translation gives CASTNVGEGRDEQYF.

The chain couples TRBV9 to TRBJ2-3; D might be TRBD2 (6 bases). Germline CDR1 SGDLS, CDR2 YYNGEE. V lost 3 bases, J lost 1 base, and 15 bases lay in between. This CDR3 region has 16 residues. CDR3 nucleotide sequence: TGTGCCAGCAGCGCCCGGAGGGGAGGAGGCACAGATACGCAGTATTTT. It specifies CASSARRGGGTDTQYF.

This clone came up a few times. CDR3 sequence: CASSIVYRNNQPQHF. The CDR3 DNA follows: TGTGCCAGTAGTATAGTCTACAGAAATAATCAGCCCCAGCATTTT. The chain is built from TRBV19 and TRBJ1-5; unclear D gene. The germline V gene has CDR1 LNHDA and CDR2 SQIVND (reference sequence). CDR3 size: 15 residues. The V end lost 1 base, the J end lost 4 bases, and 11 bases lay between the germline ends. The full variable domain, with the rest looked up from reference TRBV19 and TRBJ1-5, is DGGITQSPKYLFRKEGQNVTLSCEQNLNHDAMYWYRQDPGQGLRLIYYSQIVNDFQKGDIAEGYSVSREKKESFPLTVTSAQKNPTAFYLCASSIVYRNNQPQHFGDGTRLSIL.

CDR3 nucleotide sequence: TGTGCCAGCAGCGTAGAGGGAGGGCGCTCCTATAATTCACCCCTCCACTTT. This translates into CASSVEGGRSYNSPLHF. V and J are TRBV9 and TRBJ1-6; D is uncertain. Looked up from germline, CDR1 is SGDLS and CDR2 is YYNGEE. Trimming left V 0 bases short and J 0 bases short, with 10 bases between. The CDR3 is 17 amino acids.

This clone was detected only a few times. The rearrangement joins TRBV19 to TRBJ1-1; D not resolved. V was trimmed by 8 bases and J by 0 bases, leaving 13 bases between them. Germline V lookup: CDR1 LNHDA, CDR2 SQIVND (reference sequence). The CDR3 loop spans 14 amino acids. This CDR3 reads CASETGELNTEAFF. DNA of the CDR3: TGTGCCAGTGAGACCGGGGAACTGAACACTGAAGCTTTCTTT.

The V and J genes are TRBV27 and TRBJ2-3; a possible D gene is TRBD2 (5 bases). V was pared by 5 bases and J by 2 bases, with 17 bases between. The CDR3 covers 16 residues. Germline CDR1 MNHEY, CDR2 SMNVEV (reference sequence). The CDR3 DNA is TGTGCCAGCAGTCCTAAATTTGAGAGGGACACAGATACGCAGTATTTT. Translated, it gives CASSPKFERDTDTQYF.

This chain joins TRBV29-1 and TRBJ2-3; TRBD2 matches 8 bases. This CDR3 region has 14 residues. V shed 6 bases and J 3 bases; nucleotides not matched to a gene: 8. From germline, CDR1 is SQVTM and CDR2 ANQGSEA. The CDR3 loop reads CSVRLPGGTDTQYF. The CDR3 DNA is TGCAGCGTCCGACTTCCGGGGGGGACAGATACGCAGTATTTT.

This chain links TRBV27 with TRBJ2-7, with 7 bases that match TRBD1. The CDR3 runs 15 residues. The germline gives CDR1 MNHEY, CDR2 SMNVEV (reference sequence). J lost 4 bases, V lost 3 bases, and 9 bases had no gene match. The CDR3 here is CASSFFVGDRYEQYF. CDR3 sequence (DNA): TGTGCCAGCAGTTTTTTTGTTGGGGACAGATACGAGCAGTACTTC.

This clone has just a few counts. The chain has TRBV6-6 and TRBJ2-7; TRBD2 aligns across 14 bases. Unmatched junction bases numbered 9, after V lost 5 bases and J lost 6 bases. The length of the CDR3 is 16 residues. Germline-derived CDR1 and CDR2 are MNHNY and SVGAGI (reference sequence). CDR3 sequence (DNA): TGTGCCAGCAGTCTCGGACTAGCGGGAGGAGGGGGCGAGCAGTACTTC. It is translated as CASSLGLAGGGGEQYF.

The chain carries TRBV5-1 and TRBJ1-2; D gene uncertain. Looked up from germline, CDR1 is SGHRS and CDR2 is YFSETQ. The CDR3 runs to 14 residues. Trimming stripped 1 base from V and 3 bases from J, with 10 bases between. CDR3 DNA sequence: TGCGCCAGCAGCTTGTTAACGGCGGACTATGGCTACACCTTC. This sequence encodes CASSLLTADYGYTF.